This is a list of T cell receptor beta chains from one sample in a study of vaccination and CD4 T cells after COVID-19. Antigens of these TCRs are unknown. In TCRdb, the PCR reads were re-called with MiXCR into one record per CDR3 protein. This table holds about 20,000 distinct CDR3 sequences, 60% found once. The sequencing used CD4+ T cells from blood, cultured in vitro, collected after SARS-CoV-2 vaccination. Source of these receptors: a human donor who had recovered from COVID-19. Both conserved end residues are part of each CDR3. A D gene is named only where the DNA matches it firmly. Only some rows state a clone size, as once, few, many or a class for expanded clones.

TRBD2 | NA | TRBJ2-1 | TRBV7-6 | TGTGCCAGCAGCTTACGGGGGAGGGCCGAAGGTGAGCAGTTCTTC | CASSLRGRAEGEQFF
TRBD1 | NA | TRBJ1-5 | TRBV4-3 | TGCGCCAGCAGCCACGACAGGGGTAGCAATCAGCCCCAGCATTTT | CASSHDRGSNQPQHF
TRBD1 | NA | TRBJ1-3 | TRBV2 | TGTGCCAGCAGGATGGACAGGGGCCTAGGAAACACCATATATTTT | CASRMDRGLGNTIYF
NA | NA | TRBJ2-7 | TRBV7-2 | TGTGCCGGCAGCTTAGGTATGCGACATGACTCCTACGAGCAGTACTTC | CAGSLGMRHDSYEQYF
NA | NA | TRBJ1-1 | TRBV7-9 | TGTGCCAGCAGCCTCGACTACAGGGCGGACACTGAAGCTTTCTTT | CASSLDYRADTEAFF
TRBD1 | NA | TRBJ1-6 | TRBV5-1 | TGCGCCAGCAGCTTGGAAGGGACAGGGAATTCACCCCTCCACTTT | CASSLEGTGNSPLHF
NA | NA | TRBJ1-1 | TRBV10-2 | TGCGCCAGCAAGGGGGTAAGGATGAACACTGAAGCTTTCTTT | CASKGVRMNTEAFF
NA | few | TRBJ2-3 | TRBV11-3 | TGTGCCAGCAGCTTATTGTCAGGGCGAGGGGATACGCAGTATTTT | CASSLLSGRGDTQYF
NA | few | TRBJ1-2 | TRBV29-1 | TGCAGCGTTGAGGGGCGGACTTCCTATGGCTACACCTTC | CSVEGRTSYGYTF
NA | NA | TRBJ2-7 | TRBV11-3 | TGTGCCAGCAGGTCCCTCGCGGAGTCCTACGAGCAGTACTTC | CASRSLAESYEQYF
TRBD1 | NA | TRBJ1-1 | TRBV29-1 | TGCAGCGTTGTGTACAGGGGGCAAGTTGGCACTGAAGCTTTCTTT | CSVVYRGQVGTEAFF
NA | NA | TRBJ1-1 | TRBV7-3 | TGTGCCAGCAGAACAGCCATAAACACTGAAGCTTTCTTT | CASRTAINTEAFF
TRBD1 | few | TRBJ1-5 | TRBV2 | TGTGCCAGCAGCGTGACAGGGTATAGCAATCAGCCCCAGCATTTT | CASSVTGYSNQPQHF
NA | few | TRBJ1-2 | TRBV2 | TGTGCCAGCAGTGCACTATCTAACTATGGCTACACCTTC | CASSALSNYGYTF
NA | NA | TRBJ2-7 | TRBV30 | TGTGCCTGGAGTGTGGGTCCCTACGAGCAGTACTTC | CAWSVGPYEQYF
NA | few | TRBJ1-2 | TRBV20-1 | TGCAGTGCCCCGTCGGTCAGGGCCCCCTATGGCTACACCTTC | CSAPSVRAPYGYTF
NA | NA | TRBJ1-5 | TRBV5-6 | TGTGCCAGCAGCTTGGGCCCGGGGGCTGGTGATCAGCCCCAGCATTTT | CASSLGPGAGDQPQHF
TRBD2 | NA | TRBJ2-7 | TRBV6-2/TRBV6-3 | TGTGCCAGCAGTGCTGGCGGGAGTATCTACGAGCAGTACTTC | CASSAGGSIYEQYF
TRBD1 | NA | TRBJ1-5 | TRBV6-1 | TGTGCCAGCTTTGACAGGGGTTTGGTCAATCAGCCCCAGCATTTT | CASFDRGLVNQPQHF
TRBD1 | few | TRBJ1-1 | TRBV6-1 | TGTGCCAGCAAACCGGGACAGCAAACGAACACTGAAGCTTTCTTT | CASKPGQQTNTEAFF
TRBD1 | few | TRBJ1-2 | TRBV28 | TGTGCCAGCAGTTCGACAGGGGCACCTAACTATGGCTACACCTTC | CASSSTGAPNYGYTF
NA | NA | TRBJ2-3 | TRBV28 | TGTGCCAGCAGTCTCGGGAAGTCTGCATGGGGGACAGATACGCAGTATTTT | CASSLGKSAWGTDTQYF
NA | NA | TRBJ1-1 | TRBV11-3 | TGTGCCAGCGCCATCAGGGACGGTGAAGCTTTCTTT | CASAIRDGEAFF
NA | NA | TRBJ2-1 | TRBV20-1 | TGCAGTGCTAGAAAGGCAGGGTCCAATGAGCAGTTCTTC | CSARKAGSNEQFF
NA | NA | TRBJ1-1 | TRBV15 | TGTGCCACCAGCAGAGATTTCGGGGAGACTACTGAAGCTTTCTTT | CATSRDFGETTEAFF
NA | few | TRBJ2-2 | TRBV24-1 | TGTGCCACCAGTGATGCCTCAGGGGCCTACACCGGGGAGCTGTTTTTT | CATSDASGAYTGELFF
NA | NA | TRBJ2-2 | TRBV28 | TGTGCCAGCAGGGATAGACAGGCAACGAACACCGGGGAGCTGTTTTTT | CASRDRQATNTGELFF
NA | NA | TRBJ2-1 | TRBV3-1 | TGTGCCAGCAGCCCCCCTGGGCGTAATGAGCAGTTCTTC | CASSPPGRNEQFF
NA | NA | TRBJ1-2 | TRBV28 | TGTGCCAGCAGCTTTCCCCCGGCAGGGTATGGCTACACCTTC | CASSFPPAGYGYTF
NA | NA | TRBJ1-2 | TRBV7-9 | TGTGCCAGCAGCTTAGCCTCGACACTGGCTGGTGGCTACACCTTC | CASSLASTLAGGYTF
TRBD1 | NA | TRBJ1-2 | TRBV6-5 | TGTGCCAGCAGTTCCGCCCTGACAGGGATAAATGGCTACACCTTC | CASSSALTGINGYTF
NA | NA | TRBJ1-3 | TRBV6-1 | TGTGCCAGCAGTGAAGCGCGGGAGGCTGGAAACACCATATATTTT | CASSEAREAGNTIYF
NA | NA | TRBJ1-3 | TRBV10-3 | TGTGCCATCAGTGATGGGAGCTCTGGAAACACCATATATTTT | CAISDGSSGNTIYF
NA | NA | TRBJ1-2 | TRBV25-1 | TGTGCCAGCAGTGATCCTTACAACGGGTATGGCTACACCTTC | CASSDPYNGYGYTF
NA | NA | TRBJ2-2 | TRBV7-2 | TGTGCCAGCAGCAATACGAGGGTTTCCGGGGAGCTGTTTTTT | CASSNTRVSGELFF
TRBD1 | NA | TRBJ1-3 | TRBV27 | TGTGCCAGCAGTTTGACGTTCCCGGGACAGGGATCTGGAAACACCATATATTTT | CASSLTFPGQGSGNTIYF
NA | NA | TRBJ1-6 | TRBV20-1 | TGCAGTGCTAGAGATCGCACAGAAAATTCACCCCTCCACTTT | CSARDRTENSPLHF
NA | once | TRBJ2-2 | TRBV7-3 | TGTGCCAGCAGCTTAGCACAGGAAGGCGGGGAGCTGTTTTTT | CASSLAQEGGELFF
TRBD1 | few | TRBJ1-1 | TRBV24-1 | TGTGCCACCAGTCAACCCCCGGGACAGAATAACACTGAAGCTTTCTTT | CATSQPPGQNNTEAFF
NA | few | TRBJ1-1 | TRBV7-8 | TGTGCCAGCAGCCCACACCAGACAGGGAACACTGAAGCTTTCTTT | CASSPHQTGNTEAFF
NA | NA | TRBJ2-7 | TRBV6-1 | TGTGCCAGCAGGGGGGGAAGCCCCTACGAGCAGTACTTC | CASRGGSPYEQYF
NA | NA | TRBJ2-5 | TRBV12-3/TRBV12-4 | TGTGCCAGCAGTTTAGCGCCGCCAAGCGGGCAAGAGACCCAGTACTTC | CASSLAPPSGQETQYF
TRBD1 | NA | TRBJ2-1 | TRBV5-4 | TGTGCCAGCAGCATCGGACAGGGGGCGTATAATGAGCAGTTCTTC | CASSIGQGAYNEQFF
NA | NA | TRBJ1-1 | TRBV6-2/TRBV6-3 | TGTGCCAGCAGCCCTACCGATTGGCAGACGACTTCCGAAGCTTTCTTT | CASSPTDWQTTSEAFF
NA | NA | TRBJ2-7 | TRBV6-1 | TGTGCCAGCAGCCTAGAGCGCGGAGGAGAGTACGAGCAGTACTTC | CASSLERGGEYEQYF
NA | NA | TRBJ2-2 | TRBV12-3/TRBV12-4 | TGTGCCAGCAGTTTGGAAACCCAGGGCGGGGAGCTGTTTTTT | CASSLETQGGELFF
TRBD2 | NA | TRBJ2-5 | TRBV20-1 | TGCAGTGCTAGAGATCCGGGACTAGCCCAAGAGACCCAGTACTTC | CSARDPGLAQETQYF
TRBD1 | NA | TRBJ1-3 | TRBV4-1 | TGCGCCAGCAGCCAAGGTCCGACAGGGGGCGCTGGAAACACCATATATTTT | CASSQGPTGGAGNTIYF